The clone carrying this TCR beta chain has just one count. Antigen: not known. The primer mix had 60 Vbeta and 13 Jbeta primers. The assay was immunoSEQ multiplex PCR, and TCRdb's table has in-frame clones only and misses some. In the table there are 110,000 to 150,000 clones, about 82% of which are singletons. The data are from a study of cytomegalovirus exposure and HLA in healthy donors. The study, taken as a whole, reports: In an earlier analysis, in about 530 donors, most V segments appeared productive either ~87% or ~30% of the time.

This CDR3 is built from 14 residues. With V trimmed by 6 bases and J by 1 base, 5 bases remained unmatched. Per the germline V gene, CDR1 is SNHLY and CDR2 is FYNNEI. This chain links TRBV2 with TRBJ1-1, with 7 bases identical to TRBD1. Sequenced material: PBMCs. The receptor was derived from a male donor in good health and CMV-seronegative. This CDR3 reads CASSRQGSNTEAFF. CDR3 in DNA: TGTGCCAGCAGCAGACAGGGTTCGAACACTGAAGCTTTCTTT.